The 17 T cell receptor beta chains below all came from one sample that was sequenced in a study of Graves' ophthalmopathy and Graves' hyperthyroidism. From RNA, the CDR3 regions of TCR beta chains were amplified and sequenced. The workflow started with a first-round RT-PCR run with HTBI primers and then moved on to a second-round multiplex PCR. Via MiXCR, TCRdb re-called the multiplex PCR reads, giving one row per CDR3 protein. This sample has under 350,000 distinct CDR3 sequences; 15% to 20% occur once, and the top ten carry roughly 12%. The sequenced sample consisted of peripheral blood. The receptors were gathered from an adult man with Graves' ophthalmopathy.

This chain connects TRBV7-2 to TRBJ2-7; D is possibly TRBD2 (6 bases). Trimming removed 5 bases at V and 1 base at J, with 15 bases between. Per germline, CDR1 SGHTA and CDR2 FQGNSA. This CDR3 spans 15 amino acids. The CDR3 DNA sequence: TGTGCCAGCAGCCCTTTTATGGGAGGTTCCTACGAGCAGTACTTC. Translation: CASSPFMGGSYEQYF.

This clonotype was found many times. The chain uses TRBV20-1 and TRBJ1-6, with D perhaps TRBD1 (5 bases). Between the trimmed V and J ends, which lost 2 bases and 9 bases, there was a span of 11 bases. The CDR3 is 13 residues long. Germline CDR1 DFQATT, CDR2 SNEGSKA (reference sequence). CDR3 sequence (DNA): TGCAGTGCTAGAACAGGATCGCTTTCACCCCTCCACTTT. Translating gives CSARTGSLSPLHF.

This rearrangement joins TRBV6-1 to TRBJ2-7; weak D call: TRBD2 (6 bases). Per the germline V gene, CDR1 is MNHNS and CDR2 is SASEGT. V lost 10 bases and J 0 bases, leaving 16 bases between the germline ends. There are 14 residues in the CDR3. In DNA form, the CDR3 reads TGTGCCACCCGACTAGGCCGAAGCTCCTACGAGCAGTACTTC. Protein sequence: CATRLGRSSYEQYF.

The V gene is TRBV5-1, the J gene TRBJ1-1; tentatively, D is TRBD1 (5 bases). Germline V gene sequence: CDR1 SGHRS, CDR2 YFSETQ. V dropped 6 bases and J dropped 0 bases, with 9 bases sitting between them. This CDR3 is built from 13 residues. This CDR3 reads CASKLGVNTEAFF. In DNA form, the CDR3 reads TGCGCCAGCAAGTTAGGGGTGAACACTGAAGCTTTCTTT.

This clonotype was picked up many times. The rearrangement links TRBV19 to TRBJ1-5, with TRBD1 matching 7 bases. In germline, CDR1 is LNHDA, CDR2 SQIVND (reference sequence). CDR3 length: 15 amino acids. Trimming took 5 bases from V and 7 from J; bases not matched to a gene: 11. The CDR3 loop reads CASSSSAQGWQPQHF. CDR3 coding DNA: TGTGCCAGTAGTTCGTCGGCACAGGGGTGGCAGCCCCAGCATTTT.

A few counts support this clonotype. Compared with germline, one end of the junction differs, possibly owing to a read error. The V and J genes are TRBV12-3 or TRBV12-4 and TRBJ1-2, with D possibly being TRBD1 (5 bases). This CDR3 contains 14 residues. The CDR3 sequence is CASSLASRVYGYIF. For the CDR3, the DNA is TGTGCCAGCAGTTTAGCCAGCAGGGTCTATGGCTACATCTTC.

The sample holds many counts of this clonotype. The chain has TRBV12-5 and TRBJ2-5; D is possibly TRBD1 (6 bases). CDR1 LGHNT and CDR2 FRNRAP come from the germline V gene. V was shortened by 4 bases and J by 1 base, with 10 bases between the two germline ends. CDR3 length: 14 amino acids. In nucleotides, the CDR3 is TGTGCTAGTGGTTCAGACAGGAGCCAAGAGACCCAGTACTTC. Amino acid sequence: CASGSDRSQETQYF.

Many counts were recorded for this clonotype. The chain carries TRBV13 and TRBJ2-7, with D unclear. This CDR3 is 14 amino acids long. CDR1 PRHDT and CDR2 FYEKMQ come from the germline V gene (reference sequence). V shed 5 bases and J shed 5 bases, with 16 bases lying between them. DNA of the CDR3: TGTGCCAGCAGCCCCCGGCGCCTAAGGAACGAGCAGTACTTC. Encoded protein: CASSPRRLRNEQYF.

This clonotype was observed at least ten times. V gene TRBV29-1 combines with J gene TRBJ1-3; D gene ambiguous. The CDR3 consists of 13 residues. V was clipped by 3 bases and J by 0 bases, with 6 bases between them. Germline-derived CDR1 and CDR2 are SQVTM and ANQGSEA. The CDR3 is CSVERSSGNTIYF. The CDR3 nucleotides read TGCAGCGTTGAGCGAAGCTCTGGAAACACCATATATTTT.

CDR3 loop: CSAKMRGGRETQYF. CDR3 coding DNA: TGCAGCGCCAAGATGAGGGGGGGCCGAGAGACCCAGTACTTC. The rearrangement joins TRBV29-1 to TRBJ2-5, with a possible D match to TRBD2 (7 bases). This CDR3 spans 14 amino acids. Trimming took off 7 bases at V and 4 bases at J, with 19 bases between the two ends. In germline, CDR1 is SQVTM, CDR2 ANQGSEA.

This clonotype was observed at least ten times. V gene TRBV15 combines with J gene TRBJ2-7; maybe TRBD1 (5 bases). The V gene's germline CDR1 is LNHNV and CDR2 YYDKDF (reference sequence). Trimming took off 3 bases at V and 6 bases at J, with 18 bases between the two ends. This CDR3 spans 15 amino acids. The CDR3 spells CATSSRQDTFAEQYF. The CDR3 nucleotides read TGTGCCACCAGCAGCCGCCAGGACACCTTCGCCGAGCAGTACTTC.

Ten or more counts support this clonotype. The rearrangement links TRBV20-1 to TRBJ2-2, with 11 bases that match TRBD1. The junction had 9 bases not matched to a gene; V was cut back by 6 bases and J by 6 bases. Germline V gives CDR1 DFQATT, CDR2 SNEGSKA (reference sequence). The CDR3 loop spans 15 amino acids. The CDR3: CSARDRGYSAGELFF. The CDR3 coding sequence is TGCAGTGCCCGGGACAGGGGGTATTCGGCCGGGGAGCTGTTTTTT.

This clonotype was seen a few times. The rearrangement joins TRBV12-5 to TRBJ2-7; D gene ambiguous. V lost 3 bases to trimming and J lost 0 bases, with 9 bases between them. Germline CDR1 reads LGHNT; CDR2 reads FRNRAP. CDR3 length: 14 amino acids. The CDR3 here is CASGLDCSSYEQYF. CDR3 DNA: TGTGCTAGTGGTTTAGACTGCAGCTCCTACGAGCAGTACTTC.

This chain uses TRBV6-1 with TRBJ2-7, with 9 bases that match TRBD1. Germline values: CDR1 MNHNS, CDR2 SASEGT. The V and J ends lost 6 bases and 5 bases, in that order; junction bases with no gene match: 8. The CDR3 covers 14 residues. DNA of the CDR3: TGTGCCAGCAGAGGCCCGGGACAGGGACACGAGCAGTACTTC. It yields the protein CASRGPGQGHEQYF.

There are many counts of this clonotype. The chain recombines TRBV2 with TRBJ1-5, with 7 bases that match TRBD1. V lost 5 bases and J lost 1; bases outside the gene matches: 5. The CDR3 length is 15 residues. Per germline, CDR1 SNHLY and CDR2 FYNNEI. The CDR3: CASSLGQLSNQPQHF. The CDR3 region has the DNA TGTGCCAGCAGTCTGGGACAGCTCAGCAATCAGCCCCAGCATTTT.

This clonotype was seen many times. The V gene is TRBV11-2, the J gene TRBJ2-7; weak D call: TRBD1 (6 bases). The V gene lost 5 bases and the J gene lost 2 bases, with 13 bases spanning the gap. The CDR3 is 14 amino acids. Germline CDR1 SGHAT, CDR2 FQNNGV. CDR3 sequence: CASSPGEMTYEQYF. The DNA of the CDR3 is TGTGCCAGCAGCCCAGGGGAGATGACCTACGAGCAGTACTTC.

This chain links TRBV15 with TRBJ2-3; no definite D call. The CDR3 covers 16 residues. Trimming took off 0 bases at V and 3 bases at J, with 13 bases between the two ends. CDR1 is LNHNV and CDR2 is YYDKDF in the germline V gene (reference sequence). CDR3 protein: CATSREGWDRTDTQYF. DNA of the CDR3: TGTGCCACCAGCAGAGAGGGCTGGGATCGTACAGATACGCAGTATTTT.